This T cell receptor beta chain was recovered during a study of shared clonotypes between healthy human individuals. General observations from the study: Clonotypes shared by all four sorted-subset donors had higher generation probabilities than non-shared clonotypes. Sampling was confined to blood; repertoires within tissues likely differ.

On this clone itself: As yet, its antigen is unknown.

Replicate PCRs run on sorted subsets employed 200 ng DNA, roughly 30,000 T cell genomes. Some clones are missing from TCRdb's copy, which holds only in-frame ones; the method was immunoSEQ multiplex PCR. The table records 650,000 to 800,000 clones, approximately 77% of them present only once. J lost 4 bases, V lost 5 bases, and 11 bases had no gene match. The germline gives CDR1 SGHTA, CDR2 FQGNSA. The CDR3 has 16 residues. Caucasian adults living in Nashville, Tennessee, provided all samples. The chain employs TRBV7-2 and TRBJ2-1; 7 positions agree with TRBD2. The specimen sequenced was memory CD4+ T cells sorted from blood. Noted subset: CD45RA-negative fraction. This clonotype originated in a young woman in good health. The CDR3 spells CASSPRIASGYNEQFF. CDR3 nucleotides: TGTGCCAGCAGCCCGCGGATCGCTAGCGGATACAATGAGCAGTTCTTC.